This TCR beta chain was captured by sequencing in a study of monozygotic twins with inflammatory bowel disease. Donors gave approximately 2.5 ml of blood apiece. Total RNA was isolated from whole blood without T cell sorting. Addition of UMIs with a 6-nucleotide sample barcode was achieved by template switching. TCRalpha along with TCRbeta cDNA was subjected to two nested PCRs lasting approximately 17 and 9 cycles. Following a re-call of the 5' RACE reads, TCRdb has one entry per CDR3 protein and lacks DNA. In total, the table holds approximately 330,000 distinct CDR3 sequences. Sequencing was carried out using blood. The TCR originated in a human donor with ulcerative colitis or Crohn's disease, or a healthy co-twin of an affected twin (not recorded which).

CDR3 amino acids: CASLTTGTGGRNTEAFF. The chain employs TRBV28 and TRBJ1-1; without DNA, the TCRdb call of TRBD1 cannot be checked. CDR1 MDHEN and CDR2 SYDVKM come from the germline V gene. The CDR3 has 17 residues.